The TCR beta chain under discussion was sequenced for a study of T cells in Graves' hyperthyroidism and ophthalmopathy. What was amplified from RNA transcripts were TCR beta CDR3 regions. TCR CDR3 underwent first-round RT-PCR with the HTBI primer set. TCRdb re-derived calls from the multiplex PCR reads in MiXCR, one entry per CDR3 protein. The sample records hundreds of thousands of distinct CDR3 sequences, less than 30% being singletons. The V gene lost 3 bases and the J gene lost 4 bases, with 11 bases spanning the gap. Germline V lookup: CDR1 SGHRS, CDR2 YFSETQ. The CDR3 totals 14 residues. In its sample, this clonotype was seen many times.

The chain uses TRBV5-1 and TRBJ1-3; no firm D call. Sequencing was done on a sample of blood. This TCR was sampled from a man in his forties with Graves' hyperthyroidism that later progressed to Graves' ophthalmopathy. CDR3 region: CASSSGSTGNTIYF. In nucleotides, the CDR3 is TGCGCCAGCAGCTCGGGAAGTACAGGAAACACCATATATTTT.